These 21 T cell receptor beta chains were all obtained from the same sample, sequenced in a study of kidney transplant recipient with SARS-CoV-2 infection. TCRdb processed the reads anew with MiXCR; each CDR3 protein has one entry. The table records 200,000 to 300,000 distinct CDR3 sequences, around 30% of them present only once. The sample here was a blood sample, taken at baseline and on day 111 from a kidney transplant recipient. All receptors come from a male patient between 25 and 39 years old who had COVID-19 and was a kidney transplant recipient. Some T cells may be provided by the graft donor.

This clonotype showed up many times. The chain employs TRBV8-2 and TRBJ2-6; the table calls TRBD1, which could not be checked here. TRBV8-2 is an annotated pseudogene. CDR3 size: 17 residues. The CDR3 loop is CGIVSRITQSRANVLTF. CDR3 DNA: TGTGGCATCGTGTCCAGGATAACACAAAGTCGGGCCAACGTCCTGACTTTC.

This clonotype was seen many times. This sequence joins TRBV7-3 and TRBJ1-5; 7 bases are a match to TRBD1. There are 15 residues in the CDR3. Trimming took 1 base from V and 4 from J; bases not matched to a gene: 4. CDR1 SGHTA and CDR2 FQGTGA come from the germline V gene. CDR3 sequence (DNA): TGTGCCAGCAGCTTAAAGGGGGCCAGTAATCAGCCCCAGCATTTT. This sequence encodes CASSLKGASNQPQHF.

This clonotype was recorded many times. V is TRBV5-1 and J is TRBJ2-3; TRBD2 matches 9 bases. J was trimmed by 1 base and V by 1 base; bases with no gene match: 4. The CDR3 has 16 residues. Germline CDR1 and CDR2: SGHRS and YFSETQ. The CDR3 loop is CASSLLLAGGTDTQYF. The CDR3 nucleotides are TGCGCCAGCAGCTTGTTATTAGCGGGAGGCACAGATACGCAGTATTTT.

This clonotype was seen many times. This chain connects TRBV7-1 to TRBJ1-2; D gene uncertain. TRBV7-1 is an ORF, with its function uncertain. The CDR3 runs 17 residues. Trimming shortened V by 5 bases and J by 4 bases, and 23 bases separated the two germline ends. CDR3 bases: TGTGCCAGCAGCGTGTATTATCACGAGGGAAAGACCTATGGCTACACCTTC. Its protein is CASSVYYHEGKTYGYTF.

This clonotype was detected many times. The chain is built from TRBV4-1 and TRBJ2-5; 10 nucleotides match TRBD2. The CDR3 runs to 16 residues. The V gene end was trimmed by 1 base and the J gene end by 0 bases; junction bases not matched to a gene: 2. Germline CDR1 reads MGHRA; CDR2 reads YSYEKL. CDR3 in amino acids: CASSQATSGYQETQYF. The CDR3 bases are TGCGCCAGCAGCCAAGCGACTAGCGGGTACCAAGAGACCCAGTACTTC.

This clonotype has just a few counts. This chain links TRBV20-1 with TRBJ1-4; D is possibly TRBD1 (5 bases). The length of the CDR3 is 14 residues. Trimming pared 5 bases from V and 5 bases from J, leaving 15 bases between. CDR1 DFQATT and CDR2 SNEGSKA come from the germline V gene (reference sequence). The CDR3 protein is CSAVSRGGNEKLFF. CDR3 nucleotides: TGCAGTGCTGTCTCCCGGGGGGGGAATGAAAAACTGTTTTTT.

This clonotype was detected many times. The CDR3 loop reads CASSGTGTAEGNTIYF. The CDR3, as DNA: TGTGCCAGCAGTGGGACCGGGACAGCAGAAGGAAACACCATATATTTT. V usage is TRBV6-6 and J usage is TRBJ1-3; TRBD1 agrees at 7 bases. The junction had 11 bases not matched to a gene; V was cut back by 5 bases and J by 4 bases. The length of the CDR3 is 16 residues. Germline-derived CDR1 and CDR2 are MNHNY and SVGAGI (reference sequence).

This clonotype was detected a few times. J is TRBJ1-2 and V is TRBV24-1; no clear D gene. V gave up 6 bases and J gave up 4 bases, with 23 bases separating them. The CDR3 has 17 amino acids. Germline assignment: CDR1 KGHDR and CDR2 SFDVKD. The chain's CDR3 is CATSQPCSTRKTYGYTF. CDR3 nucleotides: TGTGCCACCAGTCAACCGTGTAGTACCAGAAAGACCTATGGCTACACCTTC.

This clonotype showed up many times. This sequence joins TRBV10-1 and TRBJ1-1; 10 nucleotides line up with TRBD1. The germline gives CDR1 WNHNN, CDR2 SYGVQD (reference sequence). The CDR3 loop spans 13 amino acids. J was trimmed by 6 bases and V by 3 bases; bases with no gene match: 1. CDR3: CASSEGTGAEAFF. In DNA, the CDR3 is TGCGCCAGCAGTGAAGGGACAGGGGCTGAAGCTTTCTTT.

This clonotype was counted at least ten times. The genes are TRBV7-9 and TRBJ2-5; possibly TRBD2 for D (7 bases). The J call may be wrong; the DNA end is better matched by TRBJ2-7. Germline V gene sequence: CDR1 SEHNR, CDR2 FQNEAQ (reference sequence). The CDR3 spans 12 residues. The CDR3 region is CASSRGGDEQYF. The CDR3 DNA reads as TGTGCCAGCAGCAGGGGGGGAGACGAGCAGTACTTC.

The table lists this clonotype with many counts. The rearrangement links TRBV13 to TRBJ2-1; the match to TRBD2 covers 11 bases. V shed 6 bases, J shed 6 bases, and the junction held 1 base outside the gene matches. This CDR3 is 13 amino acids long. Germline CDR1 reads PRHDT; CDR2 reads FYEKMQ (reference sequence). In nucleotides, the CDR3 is TGTGCCAGCAGGACTAGCGGGGTCAATGAGCAGTTCTTC. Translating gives CASRTSGVNEQFF. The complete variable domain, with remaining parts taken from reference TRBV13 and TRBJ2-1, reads AAGVIQSPRHLIKEKRETATLKCYPIPRHDTVYWYQQGPGQDPQFLISFYEKMQSDKGSIPDRFSAQQFSDYHSELNMSSLELGDSALYFCASRTSGVNEQFFGPGTRLTVL.

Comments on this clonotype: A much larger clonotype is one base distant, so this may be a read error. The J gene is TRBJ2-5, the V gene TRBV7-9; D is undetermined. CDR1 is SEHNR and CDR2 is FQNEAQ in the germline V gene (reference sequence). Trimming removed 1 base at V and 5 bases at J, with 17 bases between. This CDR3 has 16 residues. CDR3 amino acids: CASSLETDDPQETQYF. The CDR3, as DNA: TGTGCCAGCAGCTTAGAGACTGACGACCCTCAGGAGACCCAGTACTTC.

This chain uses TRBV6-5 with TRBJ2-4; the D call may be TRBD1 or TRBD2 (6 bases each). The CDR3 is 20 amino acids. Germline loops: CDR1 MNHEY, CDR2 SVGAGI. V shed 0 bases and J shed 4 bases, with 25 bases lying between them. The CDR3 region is CASSYSRIQGRGRMKNIQYF. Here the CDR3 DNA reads TGTGCCAGCAGTTACTCGAGAATACAGGGCCGAGGGAGGATGAAAAACATTCAGTACTTC.

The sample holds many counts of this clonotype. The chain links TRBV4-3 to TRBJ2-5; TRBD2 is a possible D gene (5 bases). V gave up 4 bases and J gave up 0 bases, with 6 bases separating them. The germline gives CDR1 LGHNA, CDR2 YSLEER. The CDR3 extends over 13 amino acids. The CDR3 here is CASSREYQETQYF. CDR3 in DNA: TGCGCCAGCAGCCGGGAGTACCAAGAGACCCAGTACTTC.

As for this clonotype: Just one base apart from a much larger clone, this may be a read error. CDR3: CASTTGPSSYEQCF. The CDR3 DNA reads as TGTGCCAGCACTACCGGGCCCTCATCCTACGAGCAGTGCTTC. The J gene is TRBJ2-7, the V gene TRBV6-1; D is unclear. CDR3 length: 14 amino acids. Germline assignment: CDR1 MNHNS and CDR2 SASEGT.

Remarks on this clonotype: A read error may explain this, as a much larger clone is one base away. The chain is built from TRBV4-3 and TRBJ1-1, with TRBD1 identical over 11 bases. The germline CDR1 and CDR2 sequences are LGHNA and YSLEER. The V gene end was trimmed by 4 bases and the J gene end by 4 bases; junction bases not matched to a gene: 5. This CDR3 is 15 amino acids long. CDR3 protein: CASSLTGTGGTEAFF. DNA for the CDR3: TGCGCCAGCAGCCTGACCGGGACAGGGGGCACTGAAGCTTTCTTT.

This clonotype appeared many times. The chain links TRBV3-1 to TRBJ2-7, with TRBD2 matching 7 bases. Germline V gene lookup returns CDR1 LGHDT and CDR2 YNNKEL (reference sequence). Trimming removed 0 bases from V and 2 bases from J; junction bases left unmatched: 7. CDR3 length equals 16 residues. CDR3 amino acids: CASSQDSASGAYEQYF. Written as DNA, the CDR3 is TGTGCCAGCAGCCAAGATTCGGCTAGCGGTGCCTACGAGCAGTACTTC.

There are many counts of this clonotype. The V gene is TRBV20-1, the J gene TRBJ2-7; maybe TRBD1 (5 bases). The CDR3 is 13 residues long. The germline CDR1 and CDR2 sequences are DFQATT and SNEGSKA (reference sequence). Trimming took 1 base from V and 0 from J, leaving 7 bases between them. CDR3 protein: CSARADSSYEQYF. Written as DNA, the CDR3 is TGCAGTGCTAGAGCAGACAGCTCCTACGAGCAGTACTTC.

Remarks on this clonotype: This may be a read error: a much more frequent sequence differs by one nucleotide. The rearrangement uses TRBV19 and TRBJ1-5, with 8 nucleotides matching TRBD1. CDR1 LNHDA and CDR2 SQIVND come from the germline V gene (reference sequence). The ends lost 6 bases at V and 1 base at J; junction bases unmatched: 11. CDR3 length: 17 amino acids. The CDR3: CASRPTETGVSNQPQHF. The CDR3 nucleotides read TGTGCCAGTAGGCCAACCGAGACAGGGGTGAGCAATCAGCCCCAGCATTTT.

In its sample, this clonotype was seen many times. Here the CDR3 DNA reads TGTGCCTGGAACCCAGGGGGGCAAGCCAAAAACATTCAGTACTTC. It is translated as CAWNPGGQAKNIQYF. The chain employs TRBV30 and TRBJ2-4; D possibly corresponds to TRBD1 (7 bases). The CDR3 extends over 15 amino acids. Trimming took off 4 bases at V and 0 bases at J, with 13 bases between the two ends. Germline lookup yields CDR1 GTSNPN and CDR2 SVGIG (reference sequence).

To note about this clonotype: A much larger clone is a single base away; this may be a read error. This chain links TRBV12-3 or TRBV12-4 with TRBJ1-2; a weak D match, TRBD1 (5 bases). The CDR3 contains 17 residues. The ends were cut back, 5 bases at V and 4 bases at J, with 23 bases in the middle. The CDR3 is CASSEGSSFQKTYGYTF. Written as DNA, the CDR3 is TGTGCCAGCAGTGAGGGGTCCAGCTTCCAAAAGACCTATGGCTACACCTTC.